This is a list of T cell receptor beta chains from one sample in a study of blood T cell repertoires in COVID-19. TCRdb's copy holds only in-frame clones and misses some; the assay was immunoSEQ multiplex PCR. The sample records 300,000 to 450,000 clones, around 85% being singletons. The specimen was peripheral blood. Receptors were obtained from a woman between 18 and 30 years old with acute or convalescent COVID-19. The CDR3 runs from the conserved cysteine through the conserved F or W. Clone size appears in some rows only: once, few, many, or a class for an expanded clone.

cdr3_aa	j_call	cdr3_length	v_call	clone_size
CASSQALALNTEAFF	TRBJ1-1	15	TRBV4-1	few
CASSQLRLNTEAFF	TRBJ1-1	14	TRBV23-1	few
CASSAPRTEAFF	TRBJ1-1	12	TRBV9	-
CASSDTSGRRYNEQFF	TRBJ2-1	16	TRBV28	-
CASSLDSVMNTEAFF	TRBJ1-1	15	TRBV5-1	-
CASSSTRDSPGELFF	TRBJ2-2	15	TRBV7-3	once
CATSDSVEGETQYF	TRBJ2-5	14	TRBV24-1	-
CASSPGTRGPIDTQYF	TRBJ2-3	16	TRBV2	-
CASSSRDSPMYTEAFF	TRBJ1-1	16	TRBV7-9	-
CASLSRQGVLFF	TRBJ1-4	12	TRBV19	-
CASSIDYSNSPLHF	TRBJ1-6	14	TRBV19	-
CASSTGQSPYGYTF	TRBJ1-2	14	TRBV5-6	-
CASSIGGAYSNQPQHF	TRBJ1-5	16	TRBV19	-
CASSQELSYYGYTF	TRBJ1-2	14	TRBV4-2	-
CASSDTGGAGYTF	TRBJ1-2	13	TRBV12-3/TRBV12-4	-
CASSKGVSSGNTIYF	TRBJ1-3	15	TRBV19	-
CASSENPSLVTEAFF	TRBJ1-1	15	TRBV7-3	-
CAWSPGTGGYEQYF	TRBJ2-7	14	TRBV30	-
CASTSSGGSYEQYF	TRBJ2-7	14	TRBV6-5	-
CASSTRETLVYGYTF	TRBJ1-2	15	TRBV6-5	once
CASLRAGGPYNEQFF	TRBJ2-1	15	TRBV11-2	-
CASSRSFEAFF	TRBJ1-1	11	TRBV3-1/TRBV3-2	-
CASSPDGGTVSYEQYF	TRBJ2-7	16	TRBV9	-
CASSLVSGNGEQYF	TRBJ2-7	14	TRBV7-8	few
CASSPRDRGSSYNEQFF	TRBJ2-1	17	TRBV3-1/TRBV3-2	-
CASSELGRMNTEAFF	TRBJ1-1	15	TRBV25-1	-
CASSPLAGLAGTQETQYF	TRBJ2-5	18	TRBV7-8	-
CASRLPQGKETQYF	TRBJ2-5	14	TRBV6-2/TRBV6-3	-
CASGLTSGYNEQFF	TRBJ2-1	14	TRBV27	many
CASSIQGASNQPQHF	TRBJ1-5	15	TRBV6-5	-
CASSPRDRGINQPQHF	TRBJ1-5	16	TRBV7-9	-
CASRSYKGAGNEQFF	TRBJ2-1	15	TRBV9	-
CSATFEKRGFF	TRBJ1-1	11	TRBV20-1	-
CATSDPRGPLSETQYF	TRBJ2-5	16	TRBV24-1	-
CASSEELAGGADTQYF	TRBJ2-3	16	TRBV2	-
CASSYQTVNSPLHF	TRBJ1-6	14	TRBV6-2/TRBV6-3	-
CASSMGRGLAVIYEQFF	TRBJ2-1	17	TRBV19	-
CATSDPRPSWGETQYF	TRBJ2-5	16	TRBV24-1	-
CASSLEAGGTAGANVLTF	TRBJ2-6	18	TRBV13	-
CASSSRDRGPPRTEAFF	TRBJ1-1	17	TRBV21-1	-